This T cell receptor (beta chain) stems from a study of CD8+ T cells in alopecia areata. Overall study: A regimen of oral tofacitinib, 5 to 10 mg twice daily, was given to treated patients.

Trimming left V 0 bases short and J 5 bases short, with 14 bases between. The germline V gene has CDR1 SGHRS and CDR2 YFSETQ. The CDR3 runs to 15 residues. Treatment reported: oral pan-JAK inhibitor, 5-10 mg twice daily. Study conclusions and caveats: With tofacitinib ongoing, many expanded lesional clones persisted in both scalp and blood. Tofacitinib produced a significant decrease in scalp clonality and in expanded CD8+ clones among the top 100. Sharing of TCRs across patients appeared less clear than in mice, possibly for HLA-related reasons.

Following extraction, RNA underwent reverse transcription to cDNA, which served as the sequencing template. Produced via immunoSEQ multiplex PCR; TCRdb's table is partial and in-frame only. This sample has fewer than 250,000 clones, with over 60% found just once. About this clone itself: Its antigen is undetermined.

This sequence originates from a human donor with alopecia areata. The sequences come from CD4+ T cells sorted from blood, collected at week 4, from a patient treated with tofacitinib. The chain carries TRBV5-1 and TRBJ2-5; possibly TRBD1 or TRBD2 for D (5 bases each). This chain's CDR3 is CASSLEWDQWETQYF. As DNA, the CDR3 is TGCGCCAGCAGCTTGGAGTGGGACCAGTGGGAGACCCAGTACTTC.